Below, 25 T cell receptor beta chains from the same sample are listed, as sequenced in a study of technical replicates of blood from a handful of donors. Measured with immunoSEQ multiplex PCR; TCRdb has only the in-frame clones, and not every one. The data hold about 93,000 clones, with 95% observed a single time. The sample taken for sequencing was T cells isolated from PBMCs. These receptors were collected from a human donor in good health.

The chain is built from TRBV11-3 and TRBJ2-2, with D uncertain. The germline V and J ends were trimmed by 0 bases and 1 base, with 6 bases remaining between them. Looked up from germline, CDR1 is SGHNT and CDR2 is YENEEA. The CDR3 is 15 amino acids. The CDR3 nucleotides read TGTGCCAGCAGCTTAGACCTGCGGAACACCGGGGAGCTGTTTTTT. Translated, it gives CASSLDLRNTGELFF.

This clone was picked up one time. The rearrangement joins TRBV11-2 to TRBJ1-1, with D unclear. Trimming removed 0 bases from V and 3 bases from J, with 26 bases in between. The CDR3 consists of 20 residues. CDR1 is SGHAT and CDR2 is FQNNGV in the germline V gene. The CDR3: CASSLEEREPTTWGDTEAFF. CDR3 nucleotides: TGTGCCAGCAGCTTAGAGGAGAGGGAGCCGACTACTTGGGGTGACACTGAAGCTTTCTTT.

The CDR3 spells CASLGGGNYGYTF. The CDR3 DNA reads as TGTGCCAGCCTTGGGGGGGGGAACTATGGCTACACCTTC. The chain is built from TRBV6-5 and TRBJ1-2, with D perhaps matching TRBD1 (5 bases). Germline values: CDR1 MNHEY, CDR2 SVGAGI. This CDR3 contains 13 residues. Trimming took off 8 bases at V and 2 bases at J, with 12 bases between the two ends.

The chain employs TRBV14 and TRBJ2-2, with 8 bases that match TRBD2. Germline V gene sequence: CDR1 SGHDN, CDR2 FVKESK. This CDR3 comprises 16 residues. V was clipped by 4 bases and J by 4 bases; unmatched bases: 8. The CDR3 DNA is TGTGCCAGCAGCCTCCGCGGGGGGCCCATCACCGGGGAGCTGTTTTTT. This translates into CASSLRGGPITGELFF.

The V and J genes are TRBV6-6 and TRBJ2-7, with D possibly matching TRBD1 (5 bases). The germline CDR1 and CDR2 sequences are MNHNY and SVGAGI (reference sequence). CDR3 length: 11 residues. The V end lost 8 bases, the J end lost 5 bases, and 10 bases lay between the germline ends. The CDR3 coding sequence is TGTGCCAGCCTAGGGGTCCACGAGCAGTACTTC. Its translation: CASLGVHEQYF.

The chain carries TRBV27 and TRBJ2-7, with 7 bases lining up with TRBD2. CDR1 and CDR2 (germline): MNHEY, SMNVEV (reference sequence). Trimming cost V 6 bases and J 3 bases; bases outside gene matches: 2. The CDR3 consists of 12 residues. CDR3 DNA sequence: TGTGCCAGCAGGACTAGCAGCTACGAGCAGTACTTC. Its translation: CASRTSSYEQYF.

CDR3 bases: TGTGCCAGCAGACCTGGGGGGGGAAGCCAAGAGACCCAGTACTTC. Translation gives CASRPGGGSQETQYF. The chain combines TRBV6-5 with TRBJ2-5; 7 positions match TRBD2. V lost 6 bases to trimming and J lost 1 base; unmatched junction nucleotides: 8. Germline V CDR1 and CDR2: MNHEY, SVGAGI. The CDR3 consists of 15 residues.

The rearrangement uses TRBV7-9 and TRBJ1-1, with 7 bases identical to TRBD1. The CDR3 totals 15 residues. V was clipped by 5 bases and J by 4 bases; unmatched bases: 10. CDR1 and CDR2 (germline): SEHNR, FQNEAQ (reference sequence). CDR3 bases: TGTGCCAGCAGCCCCAAGGGGGCTACAGGCACTGAAGCTTTCTTT. Translating gives CASSPKGATGTEAFF.

J is TRBJ1-2 and V is TRBV5-1; TRBD1 might be the D (6 bases). This CDR3 has 12 residues. The germline gives CDR1 SGHRS, CDR2 YFSETQ. Trimming shortened V by 5 bases and J by 8 bases, and 13 bases separated the two germline ends. The CDR3 loop is CASSFGQRGYTF. CDR3 sequence (DNA): TGCGCCAGCAGTTTCGGACAGCGGGGCTACACCTTC.

V usage is TRBV5-1 and J usage is TRBJ1-1; 8 bases are a match to TRBD1. V gave up 1 base and J gave up 5 bases; unmatched junction bases: 10. The CDR3 spans 16 residues. CDR1 is SGHRS, CDR2 YFSETQ, per germline. The CDR3 spells CASSLQSFGQGTEAFF. DNA for the CDR3: TGCGCCAGCAGCTTGCAAAGTTTTGGACAGGGTACTGAAGCTTTCTTT.

The chain links TRBV7-3 to TRBJ1-1; 7 bases are shared with TRBD1. This CDR3 spans 14 amino acids. Germline V gives CDR1 SGHTA, CDR2 FQGTGA. Trimming cost V 5 bases and J 4 bases; bases outside gene matches: 7. DNA of the CDR3: TGTGCCAGCAGCCAACAGGGGAGTGGCACTGAAGCTTTCTTT. Its translation is CASSQQGSGTEAFF.

Turning to this clone: Other DNA sequences in the sample encode the same CDR3. The chain is built from TRBV4-1 and TRBJ1-1, with D maybe TRBD1 (5 bases). The CDR3 contains 14 residues. CDR1 is MGHRA, CDR2 YSYEKL, per germline. V lost 3 bases and J 2 bases, leaving 10 bases between the germline ends. CDR3 sequence (DNA): TGCGCCAGCAGCCAGGGGCAAGGAAACACTGAAGCTTTCTTT. Amino acids: CASSQGQGNTEAFF.

The chain joins TRBV15 to TRBJ1-5; TRBD1 is a possible D gene (5 bases). Per the germline V gene, CDR1 is LNHNV and CDR2 is YYDKDF (reference sequence). This CDR3 has 15 residues. V gave up 0 bases and J gave up 7 bases, with 13 bases separating them. The CDR3, as DNA: TGTGCCACCAGCAGAGATCCCAGGGTCCGGCAGCCCCAGCATTTT. It yields the protein CATSRDPRVRQPQHF.

The chain recombines TRBV7-9 with TRBJ1-2; a weak D match, TRBD1 (6 bases). CDR3 length equals 13 residues. CDR1 SEHNR and CDR2 FQNEAQ come from the germline V gene (reference sequence). Trimming shortened V by 0 bases and J by 5 bases, and 7 bases separated the two germline ends. The CDR3 protein is CASSLAGGYGYTF. Here the CDR3 DNA reads TGTGCCAGCAGCTTAGCAGGGGGTTATGGCTACACCTTC.

The genes are TRBV4-1 and TRBJ2-3; D unresolved. V dropped 1 base and J dropped 3 bases, with 17 bases sitting between them. CDR1 is MGHRA, CDR2 YSYEKL, per germline. The CDR3 is 17 residues long. CDR3 loop: CASSQVLRLQRTDTQYF. In DNA, the CDR3 is TGCGCCAGCAGCCAAGTTTTGCGACTTCAGAGGACAGATACGCAGTATTTT.

The rearrangement links TRBV5-8 to TRBJ2-1, with D uncertain. V was cut by 0 bases and J by 3 bases, with 16 bases left in between. The CDR3 length is 17 residues. Looked up from germline, CDR1 is SGHTS and CDR2 is YDEGEE. The CDR3 region is CASSLELGNSFYNEQFF. CDR3 bases: TGTGCCAGCAGCTTGGAATTAGGTAACAGCTTCTACAATGAGCAGTTCTTC.

The chain links TRBV5-1 to TRBJ2-7, with 7 bases fitting TRBD1. The germline V gene encodes CDR1 SGHRS and CDR2 YFSETQ. The CDR3 is 13 residues long. Trimming at V came to 3 bases and at J to 3 bases, leaving 3 bases not matched to a gene. CDR3 nucleotides: TGCGCCAGCAGCTCAGGGACAGACTACGAGCAGTACTTC. This translates into CASSSGTDYEQYF.

J is TRBJ1-5 and V is TRBV5-1, with D uncertain. The CDR3 contains 15 residues. Germline V gene data show CDR1 as SGHRS and CDR2 as YFSETQ. V was shortened by 0 bases and J by 2 bases, with 9 bases between the two germline ends. The CDR3 reads CASSLDGQGNQPQHF. As DNA, the CDR3 is TGCGCCAGCAGCTTGGATGGGCAGGGCAATCAGCCCCAGCATTTT.

The gene calls are TRBV7-9 and TRBJ1-2; D not resolved. The CDR3 loop spans 16 amino acids. Germline loops: CDR1 SEHNR, CDR2 FQNEAQ (reference sequence). Trimming pared 5 bases from V and 2 bases from J, leaving 18 bases between. Written as DNA, the CDR3 is TGTGCCAGCAGCCGAACTGACCCCGGGGAAAACTATGGCTACACCTTC. The encoded protein is CASSRTDPGENYGYTF.

Only one count was recorded for this clone. The rearrangement uses TRBV9 and TRBJ1-4; D ambiguous. Germline V gene lookup returns CDR1 SGDLS and CDR2 YYNGEE. The V end lost 2 bases, the J end lost 4 bases, and 9 bases lay between the germline ends. The CDR3 runs 14 residues. This CDR3 reads CASSVAGLNEKLFF. In DNA, the CDR3 is TGTGCCAGCAGCGTCGCCGGACTTAATGAAAAACTGTTTTTT.

This chain links TRBV13 with TRBJ2-1, with 12 positions matching TRBD2. Losses at the gene ends were 5 bases for V and 6 bases for J; bases not matched to a gene: 14. CDR1 is PRHDT, CDR2 FYEKMQ, per germline (reference sequence). This CDR3 spans 18 amino acids. CDR3 in amino acids: CASSQTSGRYAPLNEQFF. The CDR3 DNA reads TGTGCCAGCAGCCAGACTAGCGGGAGATACGCCCCCCTCAATGAGCAGTTCTTC. Supplemented by reference TRBV13 and TRBJ2-1, the full variable domain reads AAGVIQSPRHLIKEKRETATLKCYPIPRHDTVYWYQQGPGQDPQFLISFYEKMQSDKGSIPDRFSAQQFSDYHSELNMSSLELGDSALYFCASSQTSGRYAPLNEQFFGPGTRLTVL.

The CDR3 nucleotides read TGTGCCACCAGGGAGGGCAATCAGCCCCAGCATTTT. Protein: CATREGNQPQHF. The rearrangement links TRBV15 to TRBJ1-5; D gene ambiguous. Trimming left V 6 bases short and J 2 bases short, with 5 bases between. The CDR3 is made up of 12 amino acids. Germline V CDR1 and CDR2: LNHNV, YYDKDF (reference sequence).

The V gene is TRBV10-2, the J gene TRBJ1-2, with D unclear. There are 13 residues in the CDR3. Trimming took 2 bases from V and 7 from J, leaving 11 bases between them. Germline V gene lookup returns CDR1 WSHSY and CDR2 SAAADI. CDR3 loop: CASSELGGGGYTF. The CDR3 region has the DNA TGCGCCAGCAGTGAGCTGGGAGGAGGTGGCTACACCTTC.

The chain links TRBV7-2 to TRBJ2-1; TRBD2 is a possible D gene (6 bases). Germline-derived CDR1 and CDR2 are SGHTA and FQGNSA. There are 13 residues in the CDR3. V dropped 1 base and J dropped 7 bases, with 8 bases sitting between them. The CDR3 sequence: CASSLGRENEQFF. Here the CDR3 DNA reads TGTGCCAGCAGCTTAGGTCGGGAGAATGAGCAGTTCTTC.

J is TRBJ2-7 and V is TRBV14, with TRBD2 matching 9 bases. The CDR3 loop spans 19 amino acids. The V gene end was trimmed by 3 bases and the J gene end by 1 base; junction bases not matched to a gene: 16. CDR1 is SGHDN, CDR2 FVKESK, per germline. The CDR3 DNA reads as TGTGCCAGCAGCCACGACAAAATATCGAGCGGGAGGTTTTCCTACGAGCAGTACTTC. This translates into CASSHDKISSGRFSYEQYF.